This TCR beta chain stems from a study of identical twins. Trimming removed 3 bases from V and 0 bases from J; junction bases left unmatched: 4. Germline CDR1 reads LGHNA; CDR2 reads YSLEER. CDR3 length: 16 residues. Study findings and constraints: Low generation-probability sequences were in excess among twin-shared out-of-frame alpha sequences.

As to this clonotype: The antigen remains undetermined.

Using its own MiXCR run on the 5' RACE reads, TCRdb lists one record per CDR3 protein. The profile shows some 760,000 distinct CDR3 sequences, around a sixth of them singletons. A further study also used this sample, focusing on T cells expressing NK-cell markers.

The J gene is TRBJ1-1, the V gene TRBV4-3, with 10 bases identical to TRBD1. The sequenced sample was PBMCs. The source is a woman between 18 and 29 years old in good health. CDR3 DNA sequence: TGCGCCAGCAGCCACGACAGGGGGCGGGTGAACACTGAAGCTTTCTTT. Protein: CASSHDRGRVNTEAFF.